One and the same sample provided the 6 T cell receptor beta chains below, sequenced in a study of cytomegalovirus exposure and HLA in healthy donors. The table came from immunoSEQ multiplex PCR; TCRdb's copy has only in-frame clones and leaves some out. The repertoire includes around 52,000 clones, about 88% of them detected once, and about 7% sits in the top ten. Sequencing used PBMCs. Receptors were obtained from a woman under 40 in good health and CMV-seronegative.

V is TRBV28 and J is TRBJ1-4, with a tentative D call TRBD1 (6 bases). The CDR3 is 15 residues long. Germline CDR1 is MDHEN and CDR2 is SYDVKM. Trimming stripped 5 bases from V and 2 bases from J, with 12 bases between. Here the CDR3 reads CASSTEQGTNEKLFF. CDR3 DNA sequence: TGTGCCAGCAGTACCGAACAGGGTACTAATGAAAAACTGTTTTTT.

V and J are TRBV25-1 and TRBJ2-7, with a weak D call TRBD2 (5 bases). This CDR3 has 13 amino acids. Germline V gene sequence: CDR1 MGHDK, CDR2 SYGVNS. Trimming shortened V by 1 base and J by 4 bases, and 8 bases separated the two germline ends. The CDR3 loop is CASSELGAYEQYF. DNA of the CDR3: TGTGCCAGCAGTGAATTGGGAGCGTACGAGCAGTACTTC.

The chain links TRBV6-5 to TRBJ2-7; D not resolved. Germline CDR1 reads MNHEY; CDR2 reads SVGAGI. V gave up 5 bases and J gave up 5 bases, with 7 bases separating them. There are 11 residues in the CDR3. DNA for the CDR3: TGTGCCAGCAGTAAGCTTCACGAGCAGTACTTC. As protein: CASSKLHEQYF.

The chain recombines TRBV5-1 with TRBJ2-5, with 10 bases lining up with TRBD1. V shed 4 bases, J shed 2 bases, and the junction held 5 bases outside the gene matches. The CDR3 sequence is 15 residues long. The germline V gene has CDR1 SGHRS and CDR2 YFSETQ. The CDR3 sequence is CASSHPGQGQETQYF. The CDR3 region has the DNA TGCGCCAGCAGCCACCCGGGACAGGGGCAAGAGACCCAGTACTTC.

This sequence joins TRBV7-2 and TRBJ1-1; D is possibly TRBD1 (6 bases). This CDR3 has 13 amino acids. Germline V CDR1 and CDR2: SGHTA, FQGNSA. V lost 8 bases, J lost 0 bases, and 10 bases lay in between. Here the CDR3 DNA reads TGTGCCAGCCGCAGGGGTATGAACACTGAAGCTTTCTTT. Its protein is CASRRGMNTEAFF.

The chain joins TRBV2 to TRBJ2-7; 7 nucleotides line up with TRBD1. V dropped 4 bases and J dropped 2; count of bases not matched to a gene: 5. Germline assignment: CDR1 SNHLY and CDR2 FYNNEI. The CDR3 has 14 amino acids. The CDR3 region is CASSAGTDPYEQYF. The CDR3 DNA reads TGTGCCAGCAGTGCCGGGACAGACCCCTACGAGCAGTACTTC.